This TCR beta chain derives from a study of blood T cell repertoires in COVID-19. Study information: Spain, Italy and the United States supplied samples that represented acute and convalescent COVID-19. T cells, B-cell-depleted T cells, or PBMCs provided the cDNA or gDNA that served as material.

The CDR3 sequence is 15 residues long. The germline V gene encodes CDR1 LGHDT and CDR2 YNNKEL (reference sequence). Trimming at V came to 1 base and at J to 2 bases, leaving 4 bases not matched to a gene. The authors' processing: Amplification with reference gene primers provided the estimates of nucleated cell counts. Measured with immunoSEQ multiplex PCR; TCRdb has only the in-frame clones, and not every one. V, J and clone size derive from that table, while D and trimming were established from the DNA sequence. The sample consists of more than 100,000 clones, approximately 84% of them appearing once.

The sequencing input was peripheral blood. The chain joins TRBV3-1 (or the pseudogene TRBV3-2) to TRBJ2-5; TRBD2 agrees at 7 bases. The TCR comes from a human donor in a cohort sampled during active or convalescent COVID-19. CDR3 region: CASSQARTRQETQYF. CDR3 coding DNA: TGTGCCAGCAGCCAAGCGAGGACTAGACAAGAGACCCAGTACTTC.